The 24 T cell receptor beta chains below were found in one sample sequenced in a study of Ad26.COV2.S vaccination and SARS-CoV-2 variants. Treatment specified: approximately 18 received Ad26.COV2.S at low or high dose, single or two shots; 5 received placebo; per-sample allocation not given. At day 63 after the first vaccine or placebo injection, samples were drawn. Only in-frame clones appear in the TCRdb table, and some are missing; sequencing was by immunoSEQ multiplex PCR. Found here are hundreds of thousands of clones, approximately 88% of them singletons; the top ten hold nearly 1.5%. This material consisted of peripheral blood, taken in a trial of Ad26.COV2.S vaccine versus placebo. The receptors were sampled from a person between 18 and 60 years old who received the Ad26.COV2.S COVID-19 vaccine or a placebo.

This chain uses TRBV6-5 with TRBJ2-7; TRBD1 matches at 8 bases. The V gene's germline CDR1 is MNHEY and CDR2 SVGAGI. Trimming at V came to 7 bases and at J to 3 bases, leaving 8 bases not matched to a gene. The CDR3 covers 14 residues. DNA for the CDR3: TGTGCCAGCAAAACCCCGGACAGGGACTACGAGCAGTACTTC. It yields the protein CASKTPDRDYEQYF.

The chain combines TRBV30 with TRBJ1-1; D uncertain. This CDR3 is 11 amino acids long. Trimming removed 5 bases from V and 1 base from J, with 5 bases in between. Germline CDR1 reads GTSNPN; CDR2 reads SVGIG (reference sequence). CDR3 bases: TGTGCCTGGGCCGGGAACACTGAAGCTTTCTTT. Amino acids: CAWAGNTEAFF.

Note on this clone: The identical CDR3 is also encoded by other nucleotide sequences in the sample. This rearrangement joins TRBV5-4 to TRBJ2-3, with 9 nucleotides matching TRBD2. CDR3 length: 15 residues. V trimming: 2 bases; J trimming: 3 bases; junction bases outside the gene matches: 4. Germline V lookup: CDR1 SGHNT, CDR2 YYREEE (reference sequence). In nucleotides, the CDR3 is TGTGCCAGCAGCTTAAGAGCGGGGGGAACAGATACGCAGTATTTT. Translated: CASSLRAGGTDTQYF.

V is TRBV7-9 and J is TRBJ2-1; TRBD1 might be the D (5 bases). V was cut by 2 bases and J by 7 bases, with 12 bases left in between. Per the germline V gene, CDR1 is SEHNR and CDR2 is FQNEAQ (reference sequence). The CDR3 spans 14 residues. The CDR3: CASSLSGSGNEQFF. The CDR3 nucleotides read TGTGCCAGCAGCTTATCGGGCTCAGGGAATGAGCAGTTCTTC.

This chain joins TRBV4-3 and TRBJ2-5, with TRBD1 as a possible D gene (5 bases). Trimming cost V 0 bases and J 2 bases, with 10 bases left between them. The CDR3 consists of 15 residues. Germline CDR1 and CDR2: LGHNA and YSLEER. CDR3 nucleotide sequence: TGCGCCAGCAGCCAAGAGGGCAGGGTACAAGAGACCCAGTACTTC. Encoded protein: CASSQEGRVQETQYF.

This chain links TRBV19 with TRBJ1-2; D might be TRBD1 (6 bases). CDR3 length: 14 residues. Trimming stripped 8 bases from V and 4 bases from J, with 17 bases between. The germline gives CDR1 LNHDA, CDR2 SQIVND (reference sequence). CDR3 in DNA: TGTGCCAGTTTTGCCGGGGGCGTCAGCTATGGCTACACCTTC. It translates to CASFAGGVSYGYTF. Full variable domain (outside the CDR3, taken from reference TRBV19 and TRBJ1-2): DGGITQSPKYLFRKEGQNVTLSCEQNLNHDAMYWYRQDPGQGLRLIYYSQIVNDFQKGDIAEGYSVSREKKESFPLTVTSAQKNPTAFYLCASFAGGVSYGYTFGSGTRLTVV.

The gene calls are TRBV10-3 and TRBJ2-1; TRBD2 aligns across 10 bases. The CDR3 is 15 amino acids. With 4 bases clipped from V and 6 bases from J, the junction kept 6 bases outside the gene matches. Germline V gene data show CDR1 as ENHRY and CDR2 as SYGVKD. CDR3 sequence reads: CAISGPSGRGNEQFF. CDR3 sequence (DNA): TGTGCCATCAGTGGTCCTAGCGGGAGAGGCAATGAGCAGTTCTTC.

This chain links TRBV25-1 with TRBJ1-1; 9 bases are a match to TRBD1. V shed 4 bases and J 0 bases; nucleotides not matched to a gene: 3. CDR3 length: 15 amino acids. Germline assignment: CDR1 MGHDK and CDR2 SYGVNS. CDR3 DNA sequence: TGTGCCAGCAGTGCACGACAGGGGGTGAACACTGAAGCTTTCTTT. This encodes CASSARQGVNTEAFF.

Turning to this clone: The same CDR3 arises from other DNA sequences in this sample as well. The V and J genes are TRBV7-2 and TRBJ2-6; maybe TRBD2 (5 bases). The CDR3 contains 16 residues. The germline CDR1 and CDR2 sequences are SGHTA and FQGNSA. Deletions cut 0 bases from V and 0 bases from J, with 6 bases between. The DNA of the CDR3 is TGTGCCAGCAGCTTAGCCCGGGGCTCTGGGGCCAACGTCCTGACTTTC. Encoded protein: CASSLARGSGANVLTF. The entire variable domain, with the rest obtained from reference TRBV7-2 and TRBJ2-6, is as follows: GAGVSQSPSNKVTEKGKDVELRCDPISGHTALYWYRQSLGQGLEFLIYFQGNSAPDKSGLPSDRFSAERTGGSVSTLTIQRTQQEDSAVYLCASSLARGSGANVLTFGAGSRLTVL.

The chain is built from TRBV2 and TRBJ2-1; D is unresolved. Germline V gives CDR1 SNHLY, CDR2 FYNNEI. Trimming removed 1 base at V and 13 bases at J, with 14 bases between. CDR3 length equals 13 residues. DNA of the CDR3: TGTGCCAGCAGTGAAGAGGTTGCTCCTGGCCAGTTCTTC. It translates to CASSEEVAPGQFF. The full variable domain, with the rest looked up from reference TRBV2 and TRBJ2-1, is EPEVTQTPSHQVTQMGQEVILRCVPISNHLYFYWYRQILGQKVEFLVSFYNNEISEKSEIFDDQFSVERPDGSNFTLKIRSTKLEDSAMYFCASSEEVAPGQFFGPGTRLTVL.

CDR3 coding DNA: TGTGCCAGCAGTTTAGCGGGCTCTCAGCCCCAGCATTTT. Its translation: CASSLAGSQPQHF. The V and J genes are TRBV6-5 and TRBJ1-5; D remains ambiguous. The CDR3 contains 13 residues. In germline, CDR1 is MNHEY, CDR2 SVGAGI. V shed 4 bases and J shed 6 bases, with 10 bases lying between them.

About this clone itself: The same CDR3 arises from other DNA sequences in this sample as well. The CDR3 spells CASSFEGGQPQHF. The CDR3 coding sequence is TGTGCCAGCAGCTTCGAGGGCGGTCAGCCCCAGCATTTT. The chain has TRBV7-2 and TRBJ1-5; D call uncertain. Germline-derived CDR1 and CDR2 are SGHTA and FQGNSA. V gave up 3 bases and J gave up 6 bases, with 9 bases separating them. This CDR3 spans 13 amino acids.

V and J are TRBV19 and TRBJ2-3; D is unclear. CDR1 and CDR2 from the germline V gene are LNHDA and SQIVND (reference sequence). V lost 1 base and J lost 7, with 12 bases in between. CDR3 length: 14 residues. CDR3 sequence reads: CASSIVSSGNTQYF. The CDR3 DNA follows: TGTGCCAGTAGTATAGTAAGTTCTGGAAATACGCAGTATTTT.

The chain joins TRBV6-5 to TRBJ2-7; 10 nucleotides agree with TRBD2. Germline CDR1 reads MNHEY; CDR2 reads SVGAGI. The J segment lost 1 base and the V segment lost 2 bases, leaving 2 bases of the junction unmatched. There are 15 residues in the CDR3. The CDR3 is CASSYLSGGSYEQYF. Written as DNA, the CDR3 is TGTGCCAGCAGTTACCTTAGCGGGGGGTCCTACGAGCAGTACTTC.

As for this clone: Other DNA variants within this sample encode the same CDR3. The chain couples TRBV3-1 (or the pseudogene TRBV3-2) to TRBJ1-5, with D unclear. The germline V gene has CDR1 LGHDT and CDR2 YNNKEL (reference sequence). V was cut by 3 bases and J by 7 bases, with 7 bases left in between. The CDR3 runs to 12 residues. The CDR3: CASSQGFQPQHF. The CDR3 DNA reads TGTGCCAGCAGCCAGGGCTTCCAGCCCCAGCATTTT.

The V call is TRBV19, the J call TRBJ1-2; 8 bases map to TRBD1. The V segment lost 6 bases and the J segment 3 bases; nucleotides outside the gene matches: 9. The CDR3 has 15 amino acids. Germline lookup yields CDR1 LNHDA and CDR2 SQIVND (reference sequence). This chain's CDR3 is CASSPGTGKYYGYTF. The CDR3 region has the DNA TGTGCCAGTAGCCCCGGGACAGGAAAGTACTATGGCTACACCTTC. Full variable domain (missing parts from reference TRBV19 and TRBJ1-2): DGGITQSPKYLFRKEGQNVTLSCEQNLNHDAMYWYRQDPGQGLRLIYYSQIVNDFQKGDIAEGYSVSREKKESFPLTVTSAQKNPTAFYLCASSPGTGKYYGYTFGSGTRLTVV.

The chain links TRBV7-3 to TRBJ2-3; D may correspond to TRBD1 or TRBD2 (5 bases each). V was cut by 5 bases and J by 1 base, with 13 bases left in between. The CDR3 is 15 residues long. Germline lookup yields CDR1 SGHTA and CDR2 FQGTGA. CDR3 in amino acids: CASSLGDLGTDTQYF. In nucleotides, the CDR3 is TGTGCCAGCAGCCTAGGGGACCTGGGCACAGATACGCAGTATTTT.

V usage is TRBV27 and J usage is TRBJ2-1; D is undetermined. Deletions cut 2 bases from V and 5 bases from J, with 10 bases between. CDR3 length: 14 amino acids. Looked up from germline, CDR1 is MNHEY and CDR2 is SMNVEV (reference sequence). The CDR3 loop is CASSLTRLNNEQFF. DNA of the CDR3: TGTGCCAGCAGTTTAACAAGACTTAACAATGAGCAGTTCTTC.

The genes are TRBV10-3 and TRBJ1-2; no definite D call. The CDR3 is 11 amino acids. V was cut by 10 bases and J by 5 bases, with 11 bases left in between. Germline V gene sequence: CDR1 ENHRY, CDR2 SYGVKD. Written as DNA, the CDR3 is TGTGCCACACGGACGGATTATGGCTACACCTTC. Translation: CATRTDYGYTF.

The V call is TRBV29-1, the J call TRBJ1-2; D gene ambiguous. The CDR3 spans 12 residues. CDR1 is SQVTM and CDR2 is ANQGSEA in the germline V gene. Trimming removed 1 base from V and 6 bases from J, with 9 bases in between. The CDR3 loop is CSVEVPPHGYTF. The CDR3 nucleotides are TGCAGCGTTGAAGTGCCACCGCATGGCTACACCTTC.

V and J are TRBV6-2 or TRBV6-3 and TRBJ2-1, with no clear D. V lost 6 bases to trimming and J lost 11 bases, with 14 bases between them. The germline V gene has CDR1 MNHEY and CDR2 SVGEGT. This CDR3 has 12 amino acids. The CDR3 DNA reads as TGTGCCAGCAGCACGCAGAGTGTGAAGCAGTTCTTC. The encoded protein is CASSTQSVKQFF.

This chain connects TRBV3-1 (or the pseudogene TRBV3-2) to TRBJ2-7, with D maybe TRBD1 (6 bases). This CDR3 has 16 amino acids. The germline CDR1 and CDR2 sequences are LGHDT and YNNKEL (reference sequence). V was trimmed by 2 bases and J by 1 base, leaving 15 bases between them. The CDR3 loop reads CASSQQGQTLSYEQYF. The CDR3 DNA sequence: TGTGCCAGCAGCCAACAGGGACAAACCCTTTCCTACGAGCAGTACTTC.

V gene TRBV29-1 combines with J gene TRBJ2-3; 8 bases map to TRBD2. From germline, CDR1 is SQVTM and CDR2 ANQGSEA. CDR3 length equals 14 residues. V shed 4 bases and J 5 bases; nucleotides not matched to a gene: 8. CDR3: CSVAPGGGQDTQYF. Written as DNA, the CDR3 is TGCAGCGTTGCCCCGGGCGGGGGGCAAGATACGCAGTATTTT.

This clone was counted a few times. V usage is TRBV30 and J usage is TRBJ1-5; D may be TRBD1 (6 bases). Looked up from germline, CDR1 is GTSNPN and CDR2 is SVGIG (reference sequence). The V end lost 3 bases, the J end lost 2 bases, and 11 bases lay between the germline ends. The CDR3 extends over 14 amino acids. CDR3 nucleotide sequence: TGTGCCTGGAGCGCAGGGGCTCGCAATCAGCCCCAGCATTTT. Protein product: CAWSAGARNQPQHF.